The rows below give T cell receptor beta chains drawn from one sample of a study of blood T cell repertoires in COVID-19. Clones were sequenced by immunoSEQ multiplex PCR, and TCRdb holds only the in-frame ones, with some missing. The sample lists 350,000 to 450,000 clones, approximately 86% seen once, with 2.5% to 3.5% in the top ten. The sample taken for sequencing was peripheral blood. The receptors come from a human donor in a cohort sampled during active COVID-19. The conserved cysteine and the conserved F or W are not part of the CDR3 here. Fields, in order: D gene, V gene, clone size, CDR3 protein. The D gene is left open where the match is weak. Clone size appears in some rows only: once, few, many, or a class for an expanded clone.

NA	TRBV5-1	NA	ASSLGVDTEAF
NA	TRBV12-3/TRBV12-4	NA	ASGHPTDTQY
TRBD2	TRBV7-8	NA	ASSLGASGGYADTQY
NA	TRBV28	NA	ASSGSVGQPQH
NA	TRBV11-2	NA	ASSSWTVTYEQY
TRBD2	TRBV3-1/TRBV3-2	NA	ASSRTSGSYNEQF
NA	TRBV6-5	NA	ATASQGRTEAF
TRBD1	TRBV9	NA	ASSPRTGGGQY
NA	TRBV19	few	ASSTGMWNYGYT
TRBD1	TRBV11-2	NA	ASSLQGDTEAF
TRBD2	TRBV4-2	NA	ASSQVGVSGGQGDTQY
TRBD2	TRBV9	NA	ASSPGTSEKQF
NA	TRBV28	NA	ASSLYTDTQY
TRBD2	TRBV28	NA	ASTPPGGPYEQY
TRBD1	TRBV28	NA	ASRDRGESNQPQH
TRBD1	TRBV7-8	NA	ASSTSGTALRYEQY
NA	TRBV3-1/TRBV3-2	few	ASSRAMANEKLF
TRBD2	TRBV5-1	NA	ASSPSGGAEGTQY
NA	TRBV2	NA	ASSGAVMNTEAF
TRBD2	TRBV7-2	NA	ASSSQTSGVYEQY
NA	TRBV29-1	NA	SVDVFGAGEQY
NA	TRBV4-1	few	ASSQDVTVDNSPLH
NA	TRBV2	NA	ASSEESQPQH
NA	TRBV6-5	NA	ASRAPGLGLNEQF
NA	TRBV21-1	NA	ASSPKIFPFYNEQF
TRBD2	TRBV5-1	NA	ASRVRAGVNTGELF
TRBD1	TRBV4-1	NA	ASSQDPGTAYEQY
TRBD1	TRBV7-9	NA	ASSLGWDRQNTGELF
NA	TRBV7-8	NA	ASSFRAQGSYEQY
TRBD1	TRBV5-1	NA	ASSLQGVGYEQY
NA	TRBV6-6	NA	ASSYNRDPSDTQY
NA	TRBV6-5	NA	ASRPNLSALYT
TRBD1	TRBV18	once	ASSGQGVTEAF
NA	TRBV6-6	NA	ASSPGETQY
TRBD2	TRBV30	NA	AWTKPGLAGKYEQY
TRBD2	TRBV5-1	once	ASTFLGLAGAEQF
TRBD2	TRBV11-2	NA	ASSLGGGHNEQF
TRBD1	TRBV7-3	NA	ASSKASGTGNNEQF
NA	TRBV6-1	NA	ASSEQGRYTEAF
TRBD1	TRBV19	NA	ASRTTGDYNSPLH
NA	TRBV27	NA	ASSPSKGEINTEAF
TRBD1	TRBV5-1	NA	ASTGTGQYEQY
NA	TRBV5-1	NA	ASSPTSSGLTEAF
TRBD1	TRBV12-3/TRBV12-4	NA	ASSLTGDSPLH
NA	TRBV5-6	NA	ASSSLAKLNTGELF
NA	TRBV5-1	NA	ASSLLSGYDAGELF
NA	TRBV19	NA	ASRSLGRGDQPQH
NA	TRBV27	few	ASSLLASAGEQY
NA	TRBV29-1	NA	SVGGRGNEQF